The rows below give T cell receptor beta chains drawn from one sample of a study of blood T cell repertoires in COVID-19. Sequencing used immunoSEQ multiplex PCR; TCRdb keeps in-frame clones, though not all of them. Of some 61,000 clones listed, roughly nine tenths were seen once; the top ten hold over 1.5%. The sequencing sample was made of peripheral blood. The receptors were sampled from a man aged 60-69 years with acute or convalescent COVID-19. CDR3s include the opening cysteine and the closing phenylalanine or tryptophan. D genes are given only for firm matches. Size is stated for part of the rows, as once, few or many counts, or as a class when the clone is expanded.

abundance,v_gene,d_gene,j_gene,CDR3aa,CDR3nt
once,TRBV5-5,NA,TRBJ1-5,CASSFQSNQPQHF,TGTGCCAGCAGCTTTCAAAGCAATCAGCCCCAGCATTTT
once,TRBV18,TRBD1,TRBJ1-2,CASSPGQGHGYTF,TGTGCCAGCTCACCGGGACAGGGTCATGGCTACACCTTC
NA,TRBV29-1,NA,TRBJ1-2,CSVEEGQGHGYTF,TGCAGCGTTGAAGAGGGGCAGGGCCATGGCTACACCTTC
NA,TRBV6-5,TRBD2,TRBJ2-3,CASSYMGGGTDTQYF,TGTGCCAGCAGTTATATGGGGGGGGGCACAGATACGCAGTATTTT
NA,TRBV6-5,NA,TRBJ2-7,CASTGLRAAYEQYF,TGTGCCAGCACCGGTTTGAGGGCAGCCTACGAGCAGTACTTC
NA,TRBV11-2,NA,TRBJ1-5,CASSLLRGSSNQPQHF,TGTGCCAGCAGCTTACTGCGGGGTTCGAGCAATCAGCCCCAGCATTTT
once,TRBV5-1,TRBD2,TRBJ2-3,CASSLGLAGFTDTQYF,TGCGCCAGCAGCTTGGGGCTAGCGGGGTTCACAGATACGCAGTATTTT
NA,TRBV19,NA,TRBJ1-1,CASSILDRIEAFF,TGTGCCAGTAGTATACTAGACAGAATTGAAGCTTTCTTT
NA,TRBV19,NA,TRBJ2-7,CASSIGLRDQQYF,TGTGCCAGTAGTATAGGGCTTCGGGATCAGCAGTACTTC
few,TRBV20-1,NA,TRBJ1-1,CSASPVNTEAFF,TGCAGTGCTAGTCCGGTGAACACTGAAGCTTTCTTT
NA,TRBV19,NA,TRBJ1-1,CASSAGLNTEAFF,TGTGCCAGTAGCGCGGGCCTGAACACTGAAGCTTTCTTT
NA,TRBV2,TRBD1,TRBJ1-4,CASTLRDRVSNEKLFF,TGTGCCAGCACGCTACGGGACAGGGTATCTAATGAAAAACTGTTTTTT
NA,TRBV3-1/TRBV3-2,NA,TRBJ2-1,CASSQGSRGSSYNEQFF,TGTGCCAGCAGCCAAGGTTCAAGGGGCAGCTCCTACAATGAGCAGTTCTTC
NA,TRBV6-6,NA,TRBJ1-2,CASSSPQGIHYGYTF,TGTGCCAGCAGTTCCCCCCAGGGCATCCACTATGGCTACACCTTC
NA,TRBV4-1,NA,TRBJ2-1,CASSQVYRTTSYNEQFF,TGCGCCAGCAGCCAAGTCTACCGGACTACGAGCTACAATGAGCAGTTCTTC
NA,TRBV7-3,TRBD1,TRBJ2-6,CASSRTGSGANVLTF,TGTGCCAGCAGCCGGACAGGCTCTGGGGCCAACGTCCTGACTTTC
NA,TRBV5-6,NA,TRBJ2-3,CASSSIADTQYF,TGTGCCAGCAGCTCGATAGCAGATACGCAGTATTTT
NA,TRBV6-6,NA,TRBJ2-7,CASSEAQGFSYEQYF,TGTGCCAGCAGTGAGGCGCAGGGATTCTCCTACGAGCAGTACTTC
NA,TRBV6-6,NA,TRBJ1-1,CASSLDSVTEAFF,TGTGCCAGCAGTTTAGACAGCGTCACTGAAGCTTTCTTT
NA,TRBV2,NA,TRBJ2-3,CASTLGVGGAAGTQYF,TGTGCCAGCACCCTGGGAGTGGGCGGGGCCGCAGGGACGCAGTATTTT
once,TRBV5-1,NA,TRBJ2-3,CASSSLTGDTQYF,TGCGCCAGCAGCTCCCTCACAGGAGATACGCAGTATTTT
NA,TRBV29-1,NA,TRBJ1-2,CSVAPVVGLNYGYTF,TGCAGCGTCGCCCCTGTTGTTGGGCTGAACTATGGCTACACCTTC
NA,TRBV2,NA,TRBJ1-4,CASRTSGSYEKLFF,TGTGCCAGCAGGACCTCCGGGTCCTATGAAAAACTGTTTTTT
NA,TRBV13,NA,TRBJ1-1,CASSQVNTEAFF,TGTGCCAGCTCCCAGGTTAACACTGAAGCTTTCTTT
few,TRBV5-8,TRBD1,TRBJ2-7,CASSWIQGGQWEQYF,TGTGCCAGCAGCTGGATACAGGGGGGACAATGGGAGCAGTACTTC
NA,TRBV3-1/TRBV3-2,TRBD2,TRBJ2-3,CASSQDGLAGGRADTQYF,TGTGCCAGCAGCCAAGACGGCCTAGCGGGGGGGCGGGCAGATACGCAGTATTTT
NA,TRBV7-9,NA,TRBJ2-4,CASSLTGVAKNIQYF,TGTGCCAGCAGCTTGACAGGTGTAGCCAAAAACATTCAGTACTTC
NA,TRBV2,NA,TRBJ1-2,CASSVRDYGYTF,TGTGCCAGCAGTGTCCGGGACTATGGCTACACCTTC
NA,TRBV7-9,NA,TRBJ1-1,CASSLLGVNTEAFF,TGTGCCAGCAGCTTATTAGGGGTGAACACTGAAGCTTTCTTT
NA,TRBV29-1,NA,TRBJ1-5,CSVAEGGALNQPQHF,TGCAGCGTTGCTGAGGGGGGGGCTCTCAATCAGCCCCAGCATTTT
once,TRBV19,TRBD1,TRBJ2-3,CASSTWTGRGDTQYF,TGTGCCAGTAGTACCTGGACAGGGCGAGGAGATACGCAGTATTTT
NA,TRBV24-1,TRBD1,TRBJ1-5,CATSWDRGLLAHQPQHF,TGTGCCACCAGTTGGGACAGGGGGCTATTGGCTCATCAGCCCCAGCATTTT
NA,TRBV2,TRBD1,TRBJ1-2,CASRELQGYGYTF,TGTGCCAGCAGGGAACTACAGGGGTATGGCTACACCTTC
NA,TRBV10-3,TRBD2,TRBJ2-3,CAISVPSDRLAGGQGDTQYF,TGTGCCATCAGTGTCCCCTCCGATCGACTAGCGGGGGGCCAGGGAGATACGCAGTATTTT
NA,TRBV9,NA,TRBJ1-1,CASSPRGISGTEAFF,TGTGCCAGCAGCCCACGAGGCATATCGGGCACTGAAGCTTTCTTT
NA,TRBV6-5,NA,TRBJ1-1,CASRVQGNTEAFF,TGTGCCAGCAGGGTGCAGGGGAACACTGAAGCTTTCTTT
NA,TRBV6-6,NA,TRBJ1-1,CASSYTRDTSEAFF,TGTGCCAGCAGTTACACTCGGGATACCTCTGAAGCTTTCTTT
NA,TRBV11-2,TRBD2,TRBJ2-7,CASSSPGLVYEQYF,TGTGCCAGCAGCTCCCCGGGACTAGTTTACGAGCAGTACTTC
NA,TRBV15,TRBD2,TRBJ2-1,CATSRGPAGDNEQFF,TGTGCCACCAGCAGAGGGCCGGCGGGGGACAATGAGCAGTTCTTC
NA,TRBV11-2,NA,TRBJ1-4,CASSLDGIGNEKLFF,TGTGCCAGCAGCTTAGATGGTATCGGTAATGAAAAACTGTTTTTT
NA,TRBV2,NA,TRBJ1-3,CASSPLRESGNTIYF,TGTGCCAGCAGTCCACTCCGGGAATCTGGAAACACCATATATTTT
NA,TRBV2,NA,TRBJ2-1,CASSLFRVADSSYNEQFF,TGTGCCAGCAGCCTCTTCCGGGTTGCTGATAGCTCCTACAATGAGCAGTTCTTC
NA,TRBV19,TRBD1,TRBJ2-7,CASRLRGTGVEQYF,TGTGCCAGTAGACTACGCGGGACAGGGGTCGAGCAGTACTTC
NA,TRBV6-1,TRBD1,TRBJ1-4,CASSEIGTGAEKLFF,TGTGCCAGCAGTGAAATCGGGACAGGGGCTGAAAAACTGTTTTTT
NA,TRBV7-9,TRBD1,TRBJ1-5,CASSLAGGSQPQHF,TGTGCCAGCAGCTTAGCAGGGGGCAGCCAGCCCCAGCATTTT
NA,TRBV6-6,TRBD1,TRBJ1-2,CASSSADRGDYGYTF,TGTGCCAGCAGTTCAGCGGACAGGGGGGACTATGGCTACACCTTC
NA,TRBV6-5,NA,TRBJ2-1,CASSPGGTYNEQFF,TGTGCCAGCAGTCCAGGGGGGACCTACAATGAGCAGTTCTTC
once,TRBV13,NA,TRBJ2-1,CASSTRSRSYNEQFF,TGTGCCAGCAGCACTCGGAGTCGCTCCTACAATGAGCAGTTCTTC